A selection of T cell receptor beta chains follows, all from one sample in a study of PD-1 blockade in classical Hodgkin lymphoma. Generated by immunoSEQ multiplex PCR, the TCRdb table keeps only in-frame clones and is missing some. The table lists fewer than 2,000 clones, roughly 63% of them singletons. Sequencing was performed on CD8+ T cells from blood, taken at baseline. The receptors derive from a human donor with classical Hodgkin lymphoma. Both conserved end residues are part of each CDR3. Fields, in order: V gene, clone size, D gene, J gene, CDR3 protein, CDR3 DNA. D genes are given only for firm matches. For some rows the clone size is stated as once, few or many, or as a class when expanded; others skip it.

V gene: TRBV4-3; clone size: hyperexpanded; D gene: TRBD1; J gene: TRBJ1-4; CDR3 protein: CASSPQGGQSNEKLFF; CDR3 DNA: TGCGCCAGCAGCCCTCAAGGGGGACAGAGTAATGAAAAACTGTTTTTT
V gene: TRBV6-9; clone size: few; D gene: NA; J gene: TRBJ2-7; CDR3 protein: CATLGGHEQYF; CDR3 DNA: TGTGCCACACTGGGGGGGCATGAGCAGTACTTC
V gene: TRBV4-3; clone size: NA; D gene: NA; J gene: TRBJ2-7; CDR3 protein: CASSQAAGYEQYF; CDR3 DNA: TGCGCCAGCAGCCAGGCCGCGGGCTACGAGCAGTACTTC
V gene: TRBV19; clone size: NA; D gene: NA; J gene: TRBJ2-1; CDR3 protein: CASSMDGGSYNEQFF; CDR3 DNA: TGTGCCAGTAGTATGGATGGGGGGTCCTACAATGAGCAGTTCTTC
V gene: TRBV10-2; clone size: large; D gene: TRBD2; J gene: TRBJ2-1; CDR3 protein: CASRPGGSDEQFF; CDR3 DNA: TGCGCCAGCAGGCCGGGAGGGTCGGATGAGCAGTTCTTC
V gene: TRBV19; clone size: NA; D gene: TRBD2; J gene: TRBJ2-3; CDR3 protein: CASSIDHGLAEDTQYF; CDR3 DNA: TGTGCCAGTAGTATAGATCACGGACTAGCCGAAGATACGCAGTATTTT
V gene: TRBV18; clone size: medium-sized; D gene: TRBD1; J gene: TRBJ1-2; CDR3 protein: CASSPGQGMYGYTF; CDR3 DNA: TGTGCCAGCTCACCGGGACAGGGGATGTATGGCTACACCTTC
V gene: TRBV4-1; clone size: NA; D gene: TRBD1; J gene: TRBJ1-4; CDR3 protein: CASSPQGGQSNEKLFF; CDR3 DNA: TGCGCCAGCAGCCCTCAAGGGGGACAGAGTAATGAAAAACTGTTTTTT
V gene: TRBV5-6; clone size: NA; D gene: NA; J gene: TRBJ2-5; CDR3 protein: CASSLVAGGSETQYF; CDR3 DNA: TGTGCCAGCAGCTTGGTGGCAGGTGGTTCGGAGACCCAGTACTTC
V gene: TRBV4-1; clone size: NA; D gene: NA; J gene: TRBJ1-2; CDR3 protein: CASSHTTGLKGYTF; CDR3 DNA: TGCGCCAGCAGCCATACCACAGGGCTTAAAGGCTACACCTTC
V gene: TRBV5-4; clone size: NA; D gene: NA; J gene: TRBJ1-1; CDR3 protein: CASSRKDRNTEAFF; CDR3 DNA: TGTGCCAGCAGCCGAAAGGACCGGAACACTGAAGCTTTCTTT
V gene: TRBV6-8; clone size: NA; D gene: NA; J gene: TRBJ2-7; CDR3 protein: CATLGGHEQYF; CDR3 DNA: TGTGCCACACTGGGGGGGCATGAGCAGTACTTC
V gene: TRBV7-9; clone size: NA; D gene: NA; J gene: TRBJ2-2; CDR3 protein: CASSLVIPTGELFF; CDR3 DNA: TGTGCCAGCAGCTTAGTAATACCCACCGGGGAGCTGTTTTTT